The entry below describes one T cell receptor (beta chain). The entry originates in a study of blood T cell repertoires in COVID-19. The protocol was immunoSEQ multiplex PCR, while the TCRdb copy is restricted to in-frame clones and leaves out a portion. The sample lists about 26,000 clones, 85% to 95% occurring once. This CDR3 is 14 amino acids long. Germline assignment: CDR1 MDHEN and CDR2 SYDVKM. Trimming took 7 bases from V and 3 from J, leaving 14 bases between them. The sequenced sample consisted of peripheral blood. The rearrangement uses TRBV28 and TRBJ2-3, with D perhaps TRBD1 (5 bases). The TCR originated in a human donor in a cohort sampled during active COVID-19. This CDR3 is CASKEAGNTDTQYF. The DNA for the CDR3 is TGTGCCAGCAAGGAAGCAGGGAATACAGATACGCAGTATTTT.